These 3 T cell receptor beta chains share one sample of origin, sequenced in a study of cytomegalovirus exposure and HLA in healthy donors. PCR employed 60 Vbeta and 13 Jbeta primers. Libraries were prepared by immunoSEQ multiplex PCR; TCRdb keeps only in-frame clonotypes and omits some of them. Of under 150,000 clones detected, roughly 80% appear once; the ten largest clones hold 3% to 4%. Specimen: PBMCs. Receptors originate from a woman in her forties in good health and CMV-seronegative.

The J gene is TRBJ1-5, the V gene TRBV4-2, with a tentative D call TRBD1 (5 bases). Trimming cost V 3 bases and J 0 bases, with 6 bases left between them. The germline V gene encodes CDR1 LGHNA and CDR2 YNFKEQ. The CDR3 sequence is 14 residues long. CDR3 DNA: TGTGCCAGCAGCCAGGGGGGTAGCAATCAGCCCCAGCATTTT. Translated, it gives CASSQGGSNQPQHF.

The CDR3 spells CSVGEGQPQHF. CDR3 nucleotides: TGCAGCGTCGGTGAGGGCCAGCCCCAGCATTTT. This rearrangement joins TRBV29-1 to TRBJ1-5; D not certain. The CDR3 sequence is 11 residues long. V was trimmed by 6 bases and J by 7 bases, leaving 10 bases between them. Germline V gives CDR1 SQVTM, CDR2 ANQGSEA. Combining the CDR3 with reference TRBV29-1 and TRBJ1-5 gives the whole variable domain SAVISQKPSRDICQRGTSLTIQCQVDSQVTMMFWYRQQPGQSLTLIATANQGSEATYESGFVIDKFPISRPNLTFSTLTVSNMSPEDSSIYLCSVGEGQPQHFGDGTRLSIL.

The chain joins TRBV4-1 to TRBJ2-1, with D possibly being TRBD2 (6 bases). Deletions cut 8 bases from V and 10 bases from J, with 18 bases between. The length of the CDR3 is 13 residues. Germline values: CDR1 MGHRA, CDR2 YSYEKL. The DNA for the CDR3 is TGCGCCAGCTCTGAAGGGCGGGGATACGAGCAGTTCTTC. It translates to CASSEGRGYEQFF.